This T cell receptor (beta chain) was identified in a study of blood T cell repertoires in COVID-19. About the research overall: Both acute and convalescent COVID-19 samples were obtained from the United States, Italy and Spain.

V was shortened by 1 base and J by 0 bases, with 10 bases between the two germline ends. The germline gives CDR1 LNHDA, CDR2 SQIVND (reference sequence). The CDR3 totals 15 residues. Which cohort a participant joined came from the clinical history participants gave. Repertoires were generated with immunoSEQ multiplex PCR, while TCRdb's copy carries only in-frame clones and drops some. Here the sample spans approximately 220,000 clones, 80% to 90% being singletons. The chain has TRBV19 and TRBJ2-7, with a weak D call TRBD2 (5 bases). This TCR was sampled from a woman aged 25-40 years who had been exposed to COVID-19. Input material: PBMCs or T cells enriched from blood (not recorded which). The CDR3 region is CASSIAAGSSYEQYF. DNA of the CDR3: TGTGCCAGTAGTATAGCTGCGGGCAGCTCCTACGAGCAGTACTTC.